One and the same sample provided the 5 T cell receptor beta chains below, sequenced in a study of human CD4 T cells and Enterobacteriaceae. The memory gate held CD4+ cells that were not CD45RA+CCR7+CD95- naive cells, over 98% pure. Produced via immunoSEQ multiplex PCR; TCRdb's table is partial and in-frame only. The sample holds some 29,000 clones; roughly 79% are singletons and the top ten take 1.7%. Sample: memory CD4+ T cells from blood. These receptors were taken from a human donor in good health.

V and J are TRBV10-2 and TRBJ1-1; TRBD1 matches 7 bases. The CDR3 has 15 residues. J gave up 5 bases and V 6 bases, and 12 bases lay outside the gene matches. From germline, CDR1 is WSHSY and CDR2 SAAADI. The CDR3 DNA reads TGCGCCAGCAGACTAGACAGGGCTCGGAGGACTGAAGCTTTCTTT. This gives the protein CASRLDRARRTEAFF.

The chain has TRBV5-1 and TRBJ1-1; maybe TRBD1 (5 bases). The germline V gene encodes CDR1 SGHRS and CDR2 YFSETQ. The V gene lost 0 bases and the J gene lost 7 bases, with 13 bases spanning the gap. CDR3 length: 14 amino acids. CDR3 in amino acids: CASSLVSGPVEAFF. The CDR3 DNA is TGCGCCAGCAGCTTGGTCTCAGGGCCGGTTGAAGCTTTCTTT.

This chain connects TRBV9 to TRBJ2-7; D is unclear. The V gene lost 2 bases and the J gene lost 0 bases, with 9 bases spanning the gap. Germline V gene data show CDR1 as SGDLS and CDR2 as YYNGEE. The CDR3 runs 14 residues. The CDR3 loop reads CASSVDVNSYEQYF. The CDR3 DNA is TGTGCCAGCAGCGTCGATGTGAACTCCTACGAGCAGTACTTC.

The V call is TRBV19, the J call TRBJ2-2; D not certain. Germline lookup yields CDR1 LNHDA and CDR2 SQIVND (reference sequence). The CDR3 is made up of 13 amino acids. Trimming removed 5 bases at V and 2 bases at J, with 6 bases between. The CDR3 coding sequence is TGTGCCAGTAGTTCACCTAACACCGGGGAGCTGTTTTTT. Protein sequence: CASSSPNTGELFF.

The sample holds a few counts of this clone. V usage is TRBV2 and J usage is TRBJ2-2; TRBD1 agrees at 11 bases. The J segment lost 4 bases and the V segment lost 5 bases, leaving 3 bases of the junction unmatched. The CDR3 length is 15 residues. Per the germline V gene, CDR1 is SNHLY and CDR2 is FYNNEI. CDR3 DNA: TGTGCCAGCAGTCTGGACAGGGGGCGCACCGGGGAGCTGTTTTTT. Protein product: CASSLDRGRTGELFF.